These T cell receptor beta chains were read from a single sample in a study of OX40 agonist ivuxolimab in advanced cancers. Here immunoSEQ multiplex PCR was the method, and the copy in TCRdb shows in-frame clones only, minus some. The profile shows about 64,000 clones, 88% of them singletons. The sample here was CD4+ or CD8+ T cells sorted from blood, taken in a trial of the OX40 agonist ivuxolimab. The receptors come from an adult with an advanced solid tumor such as melanoma, head and neck, liver or kidney cancer. CDR3s include the opening cysteine and the closing phenylalanine or tryptophan. Clone size appears in some rows only: once, few, many, or a class for an expanded clone.

>TRBJ2-7|-|TRBV27
CASSRQGNYEQYF
>TRBJ2-7|-|TRBV5-4
CASSLGGRSAYEQYF
>TRBJ2-2|-|TRBV7-3
CASSLAQHTGELFF
>TRBJ2-5|-|TRBV6-1
CASRETGGETQYF
>TRBJ2-3|-|TRBV4-2
CASSQDLPAGVSDTQYF
>TRBJ2-2|-|TRBV30
CAFTPWTSGRGTGELFF
>TRBJ1-1|-|TRBV11-1
CASSRDRGRAFF
>TRBJ2-5|-|TRBV5-5
CASSLLQETQYF
>TRBJ2-5|-|TRBV28
CASRMGGAETQYF
>TRBJ1-1|once|TRBV10-3
CATDQGAGTEAFF
>TRBJ2-7|-|TRBV29-1
CSVAALRNPNEQYF
>TRBJ2-7|-|TRBV5-1
CASRRDRNNEQYF
>TRBJ2-5|-|TRBV15
CATTPGGGETQYF
>TRBJ2-2|few|TRBV19
CASSDRPTGELFF
>TRBJ2-3|once|TRBV19
CASSIVRLAGDTDTQYF
>TRBJ2-1|-|TRBV27
CASSTYNEQFF
>TRBJ1-1|once|TRBV29-1
CSAGTVNTEAFF
>TRBJ2-5|-|TRBV7-2
CASSLVGTGEGIGTQYF
>TRBJ2-5|few|TRBV11-2
CASSLGGQGQETQYF
>TRBJ2-5|once|TRBV28
CASSSVAGLTGTQYF
>TRBJ2-2|-|TRBV5-1
CASSSNLAGGFTGELFF
>TRBJ2-3|-|TRBV7-9
CASSLGILADSTDTQYF
>TRBJ2-7|-|TRBV2
CASSYSGRAQEQYF
>TRBJ2-1|-|TRBV19
CASSILQTSGYNEQFF
>TRBJ2-1|-|TRBV30
CACKGTRYNEQFF
>TRBJ1-3|-|TRBV11-2
CASSSTGSSGNTIYF
>TRBJ2-3|-|TRBV27
CARLPGGPSTDTQYF
>TRBJ1-1|-|TRBV6-1
CASSPVQGNTEAFF
>TRBJ1-5|-|TRBV19
CASSIGADQPQHF
>TRBJ1-2|-|TRBV6-1
CASSWTAPNYGYTF
>TRBJ2-5|-|TRBV29-1
CSAVGSDQETQYF
>TRBJ2-7|-|TRBV6-5
CASTGSAGYEQYF
>TRBJ1-3|once|TRBV18
CASSPNGQEDTIYF